This T cell receptor beta chain was documented in a study of Graves' ophthalmopathy and Graves' hyperthyroidism. Study-wide results and limits: Forecasting of ophthalmopathy progression by the model achieved approximately 70% sensitivity and 72.22% specificity.

RNA transcripts were the source from which TCR beta CDR3 regions were amplified. Second-round multiplex PCR came after a first-round RT-PCR that employed HTBI primers. In TCRdb, the multiplex PCR reads were re-called with MiXCR into one record per CDR3 protein. The sample carries approximately 1.2 million distinct CDR3 sequences, 36% recorded once. Orbital computed tomography, together with clinical symptoms, serum thyroxine, TRAb and thyroid ultrasound, was used for diagnosis. Worth noting for this clonotype: Its antigen is undetermined. The junction does not match germline at one end; this may be a read error.

The germline CDR1 and CDR2 sequences are ENHRY and SYGVKD. The CDR3 is made up of 14 amino acids. The chain combines TRBV10-3 with TRBJ1-6; 7 bases agree with TRBD1. The sequenced sample was peripheral blood or thyroid tissue (not recorded which). This clonotype was sampled from an adult man with Graves' hyperthyroidism. CDR3 residues: CAWTRRDSNSPLRF. The CDR3 region has the DNA TGTGCCTGGACCCGCCGGGACAGCAATTCACCCCTCCGCTTT.